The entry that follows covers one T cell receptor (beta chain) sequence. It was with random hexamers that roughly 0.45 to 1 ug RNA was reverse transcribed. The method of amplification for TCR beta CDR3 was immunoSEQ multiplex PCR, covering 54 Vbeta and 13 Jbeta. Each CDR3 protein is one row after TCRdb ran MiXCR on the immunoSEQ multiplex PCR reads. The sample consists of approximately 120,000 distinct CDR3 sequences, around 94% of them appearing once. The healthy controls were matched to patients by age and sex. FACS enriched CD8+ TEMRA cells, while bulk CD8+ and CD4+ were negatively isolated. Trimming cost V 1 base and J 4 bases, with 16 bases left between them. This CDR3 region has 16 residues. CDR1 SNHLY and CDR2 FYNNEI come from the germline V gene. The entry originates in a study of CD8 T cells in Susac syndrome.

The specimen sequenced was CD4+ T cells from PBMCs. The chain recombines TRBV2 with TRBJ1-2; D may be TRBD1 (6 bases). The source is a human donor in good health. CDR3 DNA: TGTGCCAGCAGTGAAGAGCTTGGGGGGGCAAGCTATGGCTACACCTTC. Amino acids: CASSEELGGASYGYTF.